This entry features one TCR beta chain sequence. These data are taken from a study of cytomegalovirus exposure and HLA in healthy donors. Background on the study: Clustering assigned over 70% of the roughly 400 genotyped donors to the Caucasian-associated ancestry cluster.

In germline, CDR1 is SQVTM, CDR2 ANQGSEA. The CDR3 is made up of 12 amino acids. The V end lost 7 bases, the J end lost 5 bases, and 11 bases lay between the germline ends. The PCR used 60 Vbeta and 13 Jbeta primers. Libraries were prepared by immunoSEQ multiplex PCR; TCRdb keeps only in-frame clonotypes and omits some of them. The sample carries 130,000 to 150,000 clones, 80% to 85% recorded once. The chain links TRBV29-1 to TRBJ2-2, with D possibly TRBD1 on 6 matching bases. What was sequenced was PBMCs. The clonotype was recovered from a woman in her twenties or thirties in good health and CMV-seronegative. CDR3 protein: CSAGVRTGELFF. The DNA for the CDR3 is TGCAGCGCAGGGGTGAGGACCGGGGAGCTGTTTTTT.